This T cell receptor beta chain was documented in a study of cytomegalovirus exposure and HLA in healthy donors. Primers included in the PCR were 60 Vbeta and 13 Jbeta primers. Here immunoSEQ multiplex PCR was the method, and the copy in TCRdb shows in-frame clones only, minus some. Of about 170,000 clones listed, less than 85% were seen once; the top ten hold 1%. The germline V gene encodes CDR1 WNHNN and CDR2 SYGVQD (reference sequence). V lost 8 bases, J lost 4 bases, and 9 bases stayed unmatched. There are 14 residues in the CDR3. This clone was detected a few times. What it recognizes is unknown. General study results and limits: Rare TCR sequences predominated, though certain public TCRs were found in many donors. Only CMV serostatus was available as immune exposure information. Cytomegalovirus status was reportedly diagnosed by the classifier with high specificity and sensitivity.

The receptor was derived from a boy aged 2 to 9 in good health and CMV-seronegative. V usage is TRBV10-1 and J usage is TRBJ2-3; 7 bases line up with TRBD2. The sequencing input was PBMCs. The CDR3 DNA is TGCGCCAGCTCCAGGGCGGGGGATCCAGATACGCAGTATTTT. Translation gives CASSRAGDPDTQYF.